The clone carrying this T cell receptor (beta chain) was picked up one time. What it recognizes is unknown. This sample was taken from a study of tumor-infiltrating lymphocytes in primary liver carcinoma. Background on the study: Patients underwent resection of primary liver carcinoma.

Production of TCR beta cDNA used 500 ng total RNA together with a constant-region primer. Slightly modified ARM-PCR served as the procedure for the TCR beta libraries. These libraries came from three rounds of nested multiplex PCR. Forward primers for TRBV1-TRBV30 and a C-beta reverse primer served the first two PCR rounds, at around 11 cycles each. MiXCR, run by TCRdb on the multiplex PCR reads, gives a single entry per CDR3 protein. Among hundreds of thousands of distinct CDR3 sequences listed, more than 55% were seen once. Unsorted whole blood supplied the blood RNA, and germline DNA was isolated too. Before the operation took place, around 4 milliliters of peripheral blood were collected. Study-wide points: Top-250-clone fractions were significantly higher in tumors than in blood (p = 0.039).

Germline-derived CDR1 and CDR2 are MDHEN and SYDVKM. Trimming took 3 bases from V and 4 from J, leaving 15 bases between them. CDR3 length: 15 residues. This clonotype originated in a young woman with primary liver carcinoma and hepatitis B virus infection. The sequencing sample was made of peripheral blood. The rearrangement links TRBV28 to TRBJ2-5; TRBD1 or TRBD2 may be the D gene (5 bases each). The CDR3 sequence: CASSLSEGQGETQYF. The CDR3 nucleotides are TGTGCCAGCAGTTTGAGCGAGGGGCAGGGAGAGACCCAGTACTTC.